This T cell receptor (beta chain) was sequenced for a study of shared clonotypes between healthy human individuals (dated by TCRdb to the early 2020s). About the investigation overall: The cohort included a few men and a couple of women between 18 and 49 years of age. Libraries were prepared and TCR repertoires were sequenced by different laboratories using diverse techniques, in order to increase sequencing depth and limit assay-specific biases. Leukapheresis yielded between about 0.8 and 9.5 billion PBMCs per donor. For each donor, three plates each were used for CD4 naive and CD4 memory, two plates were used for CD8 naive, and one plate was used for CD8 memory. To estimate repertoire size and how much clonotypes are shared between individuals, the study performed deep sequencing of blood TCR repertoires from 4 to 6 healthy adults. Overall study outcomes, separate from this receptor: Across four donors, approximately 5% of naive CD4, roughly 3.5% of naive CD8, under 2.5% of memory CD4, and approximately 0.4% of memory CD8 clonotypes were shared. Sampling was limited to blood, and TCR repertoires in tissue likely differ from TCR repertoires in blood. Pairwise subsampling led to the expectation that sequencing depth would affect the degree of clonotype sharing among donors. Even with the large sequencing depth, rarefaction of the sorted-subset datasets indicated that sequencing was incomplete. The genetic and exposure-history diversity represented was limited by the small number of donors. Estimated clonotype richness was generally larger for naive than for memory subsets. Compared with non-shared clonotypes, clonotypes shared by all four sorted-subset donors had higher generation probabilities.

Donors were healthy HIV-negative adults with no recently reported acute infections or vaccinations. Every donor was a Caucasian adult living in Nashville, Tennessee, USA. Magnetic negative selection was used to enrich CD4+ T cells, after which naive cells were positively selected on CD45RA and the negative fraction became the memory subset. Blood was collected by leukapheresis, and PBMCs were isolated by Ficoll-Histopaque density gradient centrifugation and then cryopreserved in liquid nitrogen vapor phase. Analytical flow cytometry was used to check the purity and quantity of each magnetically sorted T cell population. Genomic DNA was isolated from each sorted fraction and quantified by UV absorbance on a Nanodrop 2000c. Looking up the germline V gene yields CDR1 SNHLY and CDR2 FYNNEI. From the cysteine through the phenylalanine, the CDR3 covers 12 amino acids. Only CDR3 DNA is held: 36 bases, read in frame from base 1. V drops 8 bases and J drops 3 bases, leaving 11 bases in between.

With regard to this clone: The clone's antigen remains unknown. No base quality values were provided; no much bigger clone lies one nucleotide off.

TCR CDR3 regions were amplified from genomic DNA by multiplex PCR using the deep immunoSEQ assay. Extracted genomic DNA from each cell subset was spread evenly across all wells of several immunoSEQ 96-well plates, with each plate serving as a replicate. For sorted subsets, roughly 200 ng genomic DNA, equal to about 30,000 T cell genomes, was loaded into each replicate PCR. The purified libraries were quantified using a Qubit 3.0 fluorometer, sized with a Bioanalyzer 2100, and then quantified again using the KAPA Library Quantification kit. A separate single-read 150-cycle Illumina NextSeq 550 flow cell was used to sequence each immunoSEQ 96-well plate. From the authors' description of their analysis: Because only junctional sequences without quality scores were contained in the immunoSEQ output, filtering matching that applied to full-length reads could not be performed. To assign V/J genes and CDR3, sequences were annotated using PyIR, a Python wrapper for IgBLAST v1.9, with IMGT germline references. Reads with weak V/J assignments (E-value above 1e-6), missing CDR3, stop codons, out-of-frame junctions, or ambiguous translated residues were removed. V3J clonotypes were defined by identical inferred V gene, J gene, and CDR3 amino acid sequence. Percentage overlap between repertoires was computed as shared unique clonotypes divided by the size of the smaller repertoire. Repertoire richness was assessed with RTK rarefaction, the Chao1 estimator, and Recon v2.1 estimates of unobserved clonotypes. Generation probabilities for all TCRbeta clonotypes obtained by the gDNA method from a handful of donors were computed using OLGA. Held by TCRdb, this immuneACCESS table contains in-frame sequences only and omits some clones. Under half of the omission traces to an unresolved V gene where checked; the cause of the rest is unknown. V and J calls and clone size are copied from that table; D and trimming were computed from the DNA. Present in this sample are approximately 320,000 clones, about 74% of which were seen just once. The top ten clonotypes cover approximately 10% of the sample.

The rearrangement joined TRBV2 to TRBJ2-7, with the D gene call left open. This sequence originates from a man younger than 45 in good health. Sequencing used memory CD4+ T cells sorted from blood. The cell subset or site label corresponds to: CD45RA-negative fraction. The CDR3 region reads CASVAPLYEQYF. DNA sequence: TGTGCCAGCGTAGCCCCCCTCTACGAGCAGTACTTC.